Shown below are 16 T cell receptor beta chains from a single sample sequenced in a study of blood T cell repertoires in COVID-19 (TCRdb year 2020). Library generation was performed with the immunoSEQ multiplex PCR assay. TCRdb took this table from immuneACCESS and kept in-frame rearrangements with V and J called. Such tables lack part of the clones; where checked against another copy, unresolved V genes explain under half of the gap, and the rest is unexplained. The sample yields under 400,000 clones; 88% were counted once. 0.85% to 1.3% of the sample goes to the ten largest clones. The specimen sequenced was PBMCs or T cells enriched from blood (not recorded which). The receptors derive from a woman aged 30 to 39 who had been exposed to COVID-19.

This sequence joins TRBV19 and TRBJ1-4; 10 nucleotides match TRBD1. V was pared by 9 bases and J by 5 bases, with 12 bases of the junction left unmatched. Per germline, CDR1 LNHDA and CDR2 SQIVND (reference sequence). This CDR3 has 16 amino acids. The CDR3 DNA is TGTGCCAGCCGCGACAGGGGGCGTGCGGCAAATGAAAAACTGTTTTTT. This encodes CASRDRGRAANEKLFF. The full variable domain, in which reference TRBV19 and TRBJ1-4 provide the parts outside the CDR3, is DGGITQSPKYLFRKEGQNVTLSCEQNLNHDAMYWYRQDPGQGLRLIYYSQIVNDFQKGDIAEGYSVSREKKESFPLTVTSAQKNPTAFYLCASRDRGRAANEKLFFGSGTQLSVL.

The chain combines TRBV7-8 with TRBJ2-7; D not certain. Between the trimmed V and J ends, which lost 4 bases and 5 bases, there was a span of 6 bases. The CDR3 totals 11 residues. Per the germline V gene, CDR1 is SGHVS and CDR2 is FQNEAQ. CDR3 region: CASSSPHEQYF. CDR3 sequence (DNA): TGTGCCAGCAGCTCCCCTCACGAGCAGTACTTC.

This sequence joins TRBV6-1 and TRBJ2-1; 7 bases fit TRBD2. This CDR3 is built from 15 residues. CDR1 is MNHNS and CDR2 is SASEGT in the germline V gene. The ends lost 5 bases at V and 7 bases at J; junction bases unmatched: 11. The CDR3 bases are TGTGCCAGCAGTTGGGGCGGGGGAGAAAGGAATGAGCAGTTCTTC. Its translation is CASSWGGGERNEQFF.

The CDR3 coding sequence is TGTGCCAGCAGTTTAGGAGGGGGCGAAGCTTTCTTT. The encoded protein is CASSLGGGEAFF. V and J are TRBV12-3 or TRBV12-4 and TRBJ1-1; 7 nucleotides align to TRBD1. The CDR3 extends over 12 amino acids. V was pared by 1 base and J by 8 bases, with 1 base of the junction left unmatched.

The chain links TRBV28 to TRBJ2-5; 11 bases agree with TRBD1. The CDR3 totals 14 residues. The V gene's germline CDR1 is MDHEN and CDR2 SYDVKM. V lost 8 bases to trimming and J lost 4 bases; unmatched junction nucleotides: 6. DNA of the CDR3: TGTGCCAGCGCGGGACAGGGGGAGGGAGAGACCCAGTACTTC. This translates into CASAGQGEGETQYF. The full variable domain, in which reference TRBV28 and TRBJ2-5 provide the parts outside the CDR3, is DVKVTQSSRYLVKRTGEKVFLECVQDMDHENMFWYRQDPGLGLRLIYFSYDVKMKEKGDIPEGYSVSREKKERFSLILESASTNQTSMYLCASAGQGEGETQYFGPGTRLLVL.

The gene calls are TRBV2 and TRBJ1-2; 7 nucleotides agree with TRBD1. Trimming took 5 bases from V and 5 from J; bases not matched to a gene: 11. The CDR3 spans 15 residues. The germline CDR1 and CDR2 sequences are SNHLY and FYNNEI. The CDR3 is CASSLRPQTGYGYTF. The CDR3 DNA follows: TGTGCCAGCAGTCTCCGCCCTCAGACAGGGTATGGCTACACCTTC.

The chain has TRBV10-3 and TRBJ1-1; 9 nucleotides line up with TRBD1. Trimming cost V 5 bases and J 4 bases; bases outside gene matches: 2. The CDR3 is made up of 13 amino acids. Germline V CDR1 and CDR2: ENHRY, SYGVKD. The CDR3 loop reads CAISQTGGTEAFF. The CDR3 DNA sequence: TGTGCCATCAGTCAGACAGGGGGCACTGAAGCTTTCTTT.

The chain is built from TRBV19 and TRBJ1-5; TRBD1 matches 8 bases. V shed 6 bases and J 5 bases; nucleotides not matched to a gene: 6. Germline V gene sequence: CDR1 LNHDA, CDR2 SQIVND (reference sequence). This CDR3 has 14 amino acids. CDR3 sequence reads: CASSVGTGYQPQHF. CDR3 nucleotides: TGTGCCAGTAGCGTGGGGACAGGATATCAGCCCCAGCATTTT.

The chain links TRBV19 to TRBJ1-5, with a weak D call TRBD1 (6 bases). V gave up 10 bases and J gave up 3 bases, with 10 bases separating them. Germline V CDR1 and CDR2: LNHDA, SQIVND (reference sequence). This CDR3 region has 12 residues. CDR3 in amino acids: CAIGTINQPQHF. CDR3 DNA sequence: TGTGCCATCGGGACAATCAATCAGCCCCAGCATTTT.

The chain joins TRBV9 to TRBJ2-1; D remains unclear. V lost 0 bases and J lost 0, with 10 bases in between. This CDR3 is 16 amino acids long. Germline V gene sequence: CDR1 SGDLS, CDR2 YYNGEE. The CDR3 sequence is CASSVDSVSSYNEQFF. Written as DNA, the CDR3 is TGTGCCAGCAGCGTAGATTCGGTTAGCTCCTACAATGAGCAGTTCTTC.

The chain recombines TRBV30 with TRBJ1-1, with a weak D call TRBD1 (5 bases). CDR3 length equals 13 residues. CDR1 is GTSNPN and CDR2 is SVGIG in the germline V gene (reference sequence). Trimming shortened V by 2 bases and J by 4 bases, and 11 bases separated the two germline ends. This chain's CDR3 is CAWSQTASTEAFF. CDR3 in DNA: TGTGCCTGGAGTCAGACAGCCAGCACTGAAGCTTTCTTT.

In nucleotides, the CDR3 is TGTGCCAGTAGTAACGAAGAACAGGGGGCCATCGGCAATCAGCCCCAGCATTTT. Residues: CASSNEEQGAIGNQPQHF. The chain recombines TRBV19 with TRBJ1-5, with 9 positions matching TRBD1. The germline V gene has CDR1 LNHDA and CDR2 SQIVND (reference sequence). The CDR3 has 18 residues. V shed 4 bases, J shed 2 bases, and the junction held 12 bases outside the gene matches.

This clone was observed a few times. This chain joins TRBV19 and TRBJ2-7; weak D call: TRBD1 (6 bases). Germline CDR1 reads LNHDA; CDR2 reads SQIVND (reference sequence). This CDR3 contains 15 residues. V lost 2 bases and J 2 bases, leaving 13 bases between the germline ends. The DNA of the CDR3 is TGTGCCAGTAGTATACCGGGACACCCTACCTACGAGCAGTACTTC. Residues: CASSIPGHPTYEQYF. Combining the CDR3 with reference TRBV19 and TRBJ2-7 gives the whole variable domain DGGITQSPKYLFRKEGQNVTLSCEQNLNHDAMYWYRQDPGQGLRLIYYSQIVNDFQKGDIAEGYSVSREKKESFPLTVTSAQKNPTAFYLCASSIPGHPTYEQYFGPGTRLTVT.

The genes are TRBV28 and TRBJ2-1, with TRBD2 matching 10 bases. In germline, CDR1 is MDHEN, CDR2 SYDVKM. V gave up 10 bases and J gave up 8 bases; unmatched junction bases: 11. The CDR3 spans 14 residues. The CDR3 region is CAITRGLAPDEQFF. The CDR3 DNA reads TGTGCCATTACGAGGGGACTAGCGCCGGATGAGCAGTTCTTC. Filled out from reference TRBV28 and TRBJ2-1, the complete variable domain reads DVKVTQSSRYLVKRTGEKVFLECVQDMDHENMFWYRQDPGLGLRLIYFSYDVKMKEKGDIPEGYSVSREKKERFSLILESASTNQTSMYLCAITRGLAPDEQFFGPGTRLTVL.

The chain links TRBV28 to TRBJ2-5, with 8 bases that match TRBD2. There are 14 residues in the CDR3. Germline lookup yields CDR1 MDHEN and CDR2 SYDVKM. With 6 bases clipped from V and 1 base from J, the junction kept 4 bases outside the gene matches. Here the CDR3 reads CASSPGRVQETQYF. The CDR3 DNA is TGTGCCAGCAGCCCCGGGAGGGTCCAAGAGACCCAGTACTTC.

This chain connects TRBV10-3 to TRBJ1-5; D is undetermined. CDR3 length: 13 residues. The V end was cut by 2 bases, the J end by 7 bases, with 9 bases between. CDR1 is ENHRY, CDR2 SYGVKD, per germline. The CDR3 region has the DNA TGTGCCATCAGTGAGGAGTCCCTGCAGCCCCAGCATTTT. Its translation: CAISEESLQPQHF.